These 18 T cell receptor beta chains were all obtained from the same sample, sequenced in a study of glioma-infiltrating T cells after dendritic cell vaccination. The assay was immunoSEQ multiplex PCR, and TCRdb's table has in-frame clones only and misses some. This sample has about 90,000 clones, with more than 75% found just once. The sequences come from blood, collected before dendritic cell vaccination. The receptors originated from a human donor with glioblastoma.

The chain couples TRBV5-1 to TRBJ1-1; D ambiguous. V lost 5 bases, J lost 1 base, and 6 bases lay in between. In germline, CDR1 is SGHRS, CDR2 YFSETQ. This CDR3 is built from 12 residues. The CDR3 DNA is TGCGCCAGCAGATTCCAGAACACTGAAGCTTTCTTT. Translated, it gives CASRFQNTEAFF.

The rearrangement uses TRBV5-1 and TRBJ2-5, with a possible D match to TRBD2 (6 bases). Trimming took off 4 bases at V and 3 bases at J, with 16 bases between the two ends. This CDR3 has 15 amino acids. CDR1 SGHRS and CDR2 YFSETQ come from the germline V gene. CDR3 region: CASSLTVWEEETQYF. The CDR3 DNA sequence: TGCGCCAGCAGCCTCACGGTGTGGGAGGAAGAGACCCAGTACTTC. The variable domain in full, with the rest retrieved from reference TRBV5-1 and TRBJ2-5, is KAGVTQTPRYLIKTRGQQVTLSCSPISGHRSVSWYQQTPGQGLQFLFEYFSETQRNKGNFPGRFSGRQFSNSRSEMNVSTLELGDSALYLCASSLTVWEEETQYFGPGTRLLVL.

The V call is TRBV7-2, the J call TRBJ1-1; the D gene is possibly TRBD1 (5 bases). In germline, CDR1 is SGHTA, CDR2 FQGNSA. Trimming shortened V by 4 bases and J by 5 bases, and 11 bases separated the two germline ends. The CDR3 extends over 13 amino acids. The CDR3 here is CASSSGGRTEAFF. In nucleotides, the CDR3 is TGTGCCAGCAGCTCCGGGGGGAGAACTGAAGCTTTCTTT. Based on the CDR3 plus reference TRBV7-2 and TRBJ1-1, the full variable domain is GAGVSQSPSNKVTEKGKDVELRCDPISGHTALYWYRQSLGQGLEFLIYFQGNSAPDKSGLPSDRFSAERTGGSVSTLTIQRTQQEDSAVYLCASSSGGRTEAFFGQGTRLTVV.

The chain joins TRBV2 to TRBJ2-7; D perhaps matches TRBD1 (6 bases). This CDR3 has 13 amino acids. Trimming pared 6 bases from V and 4 bases from J, leaving 13 bases between. Germline CDR1 reads SNHLY; CDR2 reads FYNNEI. For the CDR3, the DNA is TGTGCCAGCAGAACCGGGACAACATACGAGCAGTACTTC. Translated: CASRTGTTYEQYF.

This CDR3 is CASSARLARNNEQFF. As DNA, the CDR3 is TGTGCCAGCAGCGCGCGACTAGCAAGAAACAATGAGCAGTTCTTC. The chain combines TRBV9 with TRBJ2-1, with 7 bases that match TRBD2. From germline, CDR1 is SGDLS and CDR2 YYNGEE. CDR3 length: 15 residues. V was clipped by 3 bases and J by 5 bases; unmatched bases: 8.

The J gene is TRBJ2-1, the V gene TRBV7-3; TRBD2 matches at 14 bases. Germline CDR1 SGHTA, CDR2 FQGTGA. J gave up 6 bases and V 5 bases, and 6 bases lay outside the gene matches. This CDR3 has 16 residues. Here the CDR3 DNA reads TGTGCCAGCAGCATTGGGACTAGCGGGGGTATCAATGAGCAGTTCTTC. Protein sequence: CASSIGTSGGINEQFF.

The V and J genes are TRBV2 and TRBJ2-7; the D gene is possibly TRBD2 (6 bases). The CDR3 runs 13 residues. Germline V gene data show CDR1 as SNHLY and CDR2 as FYNNEI. Trimming removed 7 bases at V and 1 base at J, with 11 bases between. The CDR3, as DNA: TGTGCCAGCATCCCACTAGCATCCTACGAGCAGTACTTC. This sequence encodes CASIPLASYEQYF.

The V call is TRBV6-5, the J call TRBJ1-1, with D possibly TRBD1 on 5 matching bases. This CDR3 is 14 amino acids long. CDR1 and CDR2 from the germline V gene are MNHEY and SVGAGI. V lost 4 bases to trimming and J lost 0 bases, with 9 bases between them. As DNA, the CDR3 is TGTGCCAGCAGTTCTACAGGATTGAACACTGAAGCTTTCTTT. Its translation is CASSSTGLNTEAFF.

The V gene is TRBV19, the J gene TRBJ1-3; 7 bases are shared with TRBD1. Germline V gives CDR1 LNHDA, CDR2 SQIVND (reference sequence). This CDR3 contains 13 residues. Losses at the gene ends were 4 bases for V and 16 bases for J; bases not matched to a gene: 13. In nucleotides, the CDR3 is TGTGCCAGTAGTACTCGGGACAGTGGGAATGGGTATTTT. It is translated as CASSTRDSGNGYF.

This clone was seen a few times. This chain joins TRBV13 and TRBJ2-7, with TRBD1 matching 9 bases. Germline V lookup: CDR1 PRHDT, CDR2 FYEKMQ (reference sequence). Germline trimming cut 5 bases from V and 4 bases from J; bases unmatched to any gene: 6. The CDR3 sequence is 14 residues long. This CDR3 is CASSHRGQGYEQYF. Here the CDR3 DNA reads TGTGCCAGCAGCCACCGAGGACAGGGGTACGAGCAGTACTTC.

The genes are TRBV5-4 and TRBJ2-2, with 8 nucleotides matching TRBD2. CDR1 and CDR2 from the germline V gene are SGHNT and YYREEE (reference sequence). Trimming took 9 bases from V and 0 from J; bases not matched to a gene: 13. The CDR3 loop spans 17 amino acids. For the CDR3, the DNA is TGTGCCACCCGGGGCGGGGGGTCAACCTCGAACACCGGGGAGCTGTTTTTT. Translated: CATRGGGSTSNTGELFF.

V and J are TRBV7-9 and TRBJ2-7; TRBD2 is a possible D gene (5 bases). Germline V gene sequence: CDR1 SEHNR, CDR2 FQNEAQ (reference sequence). The CDR3 length is 17 residues. V lost 5 bases and J 0 bases, leaving 20 bases between the germline ends. CDR3 bases: TGTGCCAGCAGCCGATCCAAGGGAGTCTTTGGCTCCTACGAGCAGTACTTC. Translated: CASSRSKGVFGSYEQYF.

This clone is medium-sized. The V gene is TRBV7-4, the J gene TRBJ2-7; the D is unclear. V gave up 5 bases and J gave up 4 bases, with 9 bases separating them. This CDR3 comprises 12 residues. Germline CDR1 reads SGHVT; CDR2 reads SQSDAQ. CDR3 amino acids: CASSPHGYEQYF. The DNA of the CDR3 is TGTGCCAGCAGCCCTCACGGGTACGAGCAGTACTTC.

The rearrangement joins TRBV27 to TRBJ1-6; 7 positions agree with TRBD1. The CDR3 has 16 amino acids. Trimming at V came to 5 bases and at J to 6 bases, leaving 10 bases not matched to a gene. Germline CDR1 MNHEY, CDR2 SMNVEV (reference sequence). The CDR3 DNA sequence: TGTGCCAGCAGTATACAGGGGACCCTCCGTAATTCACCCCTCCACTTT. This codes for CASSIQGTLRNSPLHF.

This sequence joins TRBV2 and TRBJ2-3, with 8 bases lining up with TRBD2. CDR1 and CDR2 from the germline V gene are SNHLY and FYNNEI. The CDR3 runs 14 residues. Losses at the gene ends were 3 bases for V and 6 bases for J; bases not matched to a gene: 5. The CDR3 loop reads CASSDGGRWDTQYF. CDR3 nucleotide sequence: TGTGCCAGCAGTGATGGCGGGAGGTGGGATACGCAGTATTTT.

This rearrangement joins TRBV11-2 to TRBJ1-2; D gene ambiguous. From germline, CDR1 is SGHAT and CDR2 FQNNGV. V was trimmed by 5 bases and J by 3 bases, leaving 13 bases between them. The CDR3 has 14 amino acids. CDR3 bases: TGTGCCAGCAGCCTGGACCCGGGGTACTATGGCTACACCTTC. As protein: CASSLDPGYYGYTF.

V is TRBV11-2 and J is TRBJ2-7, with 9 bases matching TRBD2. With V trimmed by 7 bases and J by 0 bases, 13 bases remained unmatched. CDR1 and CDR2 (germline): SGHAT, FQNNGV. CDR3 length equals 17 residues. CDR3 nucleotide sequence: TGTGCCAGCACCCCAGGGGGGCGGGGGGGCCTCTCCTACGAGCAGTACTTC. Translating it yields CASTPGGRGGLSYEQYF.

The rearrangement uses TRBV19 and TRBJ2-7; 7 nucleotides agree with TRBD1. CDR1 and CDR2 (germline): LNHDA, SQIVND (reference sequence). V was clipped by 1 base and J by 4 bases; unmatched bases: 4. This CDR3 has 14 amino acids. The chain's CDR3 is CASSIGGGDYEQYF. The CDR3 nucleotides read TGTGCCAGTAGTATAGGAGGGGGCGATTACGAGCAGTACTTC.